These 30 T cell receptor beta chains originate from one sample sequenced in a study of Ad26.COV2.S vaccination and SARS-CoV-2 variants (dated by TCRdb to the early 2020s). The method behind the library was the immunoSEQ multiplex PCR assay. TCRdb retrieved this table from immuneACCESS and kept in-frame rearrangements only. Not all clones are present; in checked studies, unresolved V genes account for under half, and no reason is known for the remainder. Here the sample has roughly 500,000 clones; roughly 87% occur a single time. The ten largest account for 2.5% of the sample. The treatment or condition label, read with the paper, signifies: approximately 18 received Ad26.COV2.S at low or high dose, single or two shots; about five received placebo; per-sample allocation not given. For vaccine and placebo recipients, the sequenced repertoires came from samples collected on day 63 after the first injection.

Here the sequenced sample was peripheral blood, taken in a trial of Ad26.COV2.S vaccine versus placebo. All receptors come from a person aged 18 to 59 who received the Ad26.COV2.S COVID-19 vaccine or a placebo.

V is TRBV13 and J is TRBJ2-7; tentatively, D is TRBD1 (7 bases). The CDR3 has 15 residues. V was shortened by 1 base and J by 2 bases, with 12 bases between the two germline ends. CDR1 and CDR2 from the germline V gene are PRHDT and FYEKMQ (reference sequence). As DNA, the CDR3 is TGTGCCAGCAGCTTAGCCCGCGGGACAGCCTACGAGCAGTACTTC. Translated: CASSLARGTAYEQYF. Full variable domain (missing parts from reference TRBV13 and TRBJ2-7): AAGVIQSPRHLIKEKRETATLKCYPIPRHDTVYWYQQGPGQDPQFLISFYEKMQSDKGSIPDRFSAQQFSDYHSELNMSSLELGDSALYFCASSLARGTAYEQYFGPGTRLTVT.

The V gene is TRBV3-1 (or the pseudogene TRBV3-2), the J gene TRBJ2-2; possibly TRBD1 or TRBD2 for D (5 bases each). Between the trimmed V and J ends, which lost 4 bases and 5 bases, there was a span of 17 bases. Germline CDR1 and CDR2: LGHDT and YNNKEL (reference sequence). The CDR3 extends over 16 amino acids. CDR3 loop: CASSLRAAGWTGELFF. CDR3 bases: TGTGCCAGCAGCCTGAGGGCGGCAGGGTGGACCGGGGAGCTGTTTTTT.

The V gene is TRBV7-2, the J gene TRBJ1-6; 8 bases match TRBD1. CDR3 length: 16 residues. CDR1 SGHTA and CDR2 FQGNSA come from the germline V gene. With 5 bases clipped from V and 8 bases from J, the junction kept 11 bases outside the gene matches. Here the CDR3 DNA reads TGTGCCAGCAGCCAGAGACAGGGGCTGAATTATTCACCCCTCCACTTT. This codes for CASSQRQGLNYSPLHF.

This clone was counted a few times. The CDR3 reads CASRGQLQPQHF. The CDR3 DNA reads as TGTGCCAGCAGGGGTCAGCTCCAGCCCCAGCATTTT. The chain uses TRBV28 and TRBJ1-5; D remains ambiguous. Trimming cost V 6 bases and J 7 bases, with 10 bases left between them. Looked up from germline, CDR1 is MDHEN and CDR2 is SYDVKM. The CDR3 runs 12 residues.

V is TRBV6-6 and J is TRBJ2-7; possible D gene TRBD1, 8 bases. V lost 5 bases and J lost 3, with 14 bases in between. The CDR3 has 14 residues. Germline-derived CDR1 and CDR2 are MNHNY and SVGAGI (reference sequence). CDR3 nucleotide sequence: TGTGCCAGCAGTACACAGGGGGGGAACTACGAGCAGTACTTC. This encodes CASSTQGGNYEQYF.

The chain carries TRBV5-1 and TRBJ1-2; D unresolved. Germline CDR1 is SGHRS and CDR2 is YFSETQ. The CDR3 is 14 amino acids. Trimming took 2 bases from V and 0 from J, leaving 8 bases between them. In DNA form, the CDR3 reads TGCGCCAGCAGCTTTACACAGCCTAACTATGGCTACACCTTC. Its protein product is CASSFTQPNYGYTF.

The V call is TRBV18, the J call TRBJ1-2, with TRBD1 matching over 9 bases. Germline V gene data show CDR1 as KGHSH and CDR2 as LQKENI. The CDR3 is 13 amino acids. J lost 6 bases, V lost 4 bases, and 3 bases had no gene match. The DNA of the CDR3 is TGTGCCAGCTCACAGAGACAGGGGGATGGCTACACCTTC. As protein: CASSQRQGDGYTF.

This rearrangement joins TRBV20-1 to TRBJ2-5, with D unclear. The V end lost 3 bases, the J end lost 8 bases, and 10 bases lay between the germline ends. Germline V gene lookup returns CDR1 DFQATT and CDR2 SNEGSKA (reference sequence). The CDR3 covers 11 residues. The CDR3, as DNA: TGCAGTGCTAGGGAACGGAAAACCCAGTACTTC. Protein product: CSARERKTQYF.

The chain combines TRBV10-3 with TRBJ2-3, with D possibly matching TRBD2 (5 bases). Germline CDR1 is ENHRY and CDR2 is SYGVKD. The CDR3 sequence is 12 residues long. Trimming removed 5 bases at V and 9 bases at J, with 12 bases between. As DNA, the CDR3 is TGTGCCATCAGTACGGACTGGGGAACGCAGTATTTT. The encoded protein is CAISTDWGTQYF.

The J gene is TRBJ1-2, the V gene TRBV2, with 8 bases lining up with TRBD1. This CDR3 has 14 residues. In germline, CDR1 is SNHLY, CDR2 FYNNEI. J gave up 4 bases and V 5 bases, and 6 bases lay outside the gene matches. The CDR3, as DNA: TGTGCCAGCAGTTCGGACAGGGTTGTCTATGGCTACACCTTC. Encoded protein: CASSSDRVVYGYTF.

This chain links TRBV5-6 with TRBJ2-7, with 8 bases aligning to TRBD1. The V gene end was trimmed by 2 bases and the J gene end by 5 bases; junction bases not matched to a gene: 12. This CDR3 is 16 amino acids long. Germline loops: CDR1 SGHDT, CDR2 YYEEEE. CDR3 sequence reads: CASSFPARDRRNEQYF. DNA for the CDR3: TGTGCCAGCAGCTTTCCCGCAAGGGACAGGAGGAACGAGCAGTACTTC. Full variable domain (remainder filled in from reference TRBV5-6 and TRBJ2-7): DAGVTQSPTHLIKTRGQQVTLRCSPKSGHDTVSWYQQALGQGPQFIFQYYEEEERQRGNFPDRFSGHQFPNYSSELNVNALLLGDSALYLCASSFPARDRRNEQYFGPGTRLTVT.

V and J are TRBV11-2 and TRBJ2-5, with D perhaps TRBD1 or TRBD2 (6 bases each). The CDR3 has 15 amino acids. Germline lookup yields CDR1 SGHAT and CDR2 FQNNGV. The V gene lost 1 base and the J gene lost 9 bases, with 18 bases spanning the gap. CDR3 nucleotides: TGTGCCAGCAGCTTAGTACTAGGGGGGAGCGTTTCCCAGTACTTC. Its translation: CASSLVLGGSVSQYF.

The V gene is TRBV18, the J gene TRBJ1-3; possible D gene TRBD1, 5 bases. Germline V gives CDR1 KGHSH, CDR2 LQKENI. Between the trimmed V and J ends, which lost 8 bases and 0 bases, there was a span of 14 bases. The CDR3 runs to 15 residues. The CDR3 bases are TGTGCCAGCACCCTGCAGGGAGCCTCTGGAAACACCATATATTTT. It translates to CASTLQGASGNTIYF. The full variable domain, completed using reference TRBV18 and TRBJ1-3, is NAGVMQNPRHLVRRRGQEARLRCSPMKGHSHVYWYRQLPEEGLKFMVYLQKENIIDESGMPKERFSAEFPKEGPSILRIQQVVRGDSAAYFCASTLQGASGNTIYFGEGSWLTVV.

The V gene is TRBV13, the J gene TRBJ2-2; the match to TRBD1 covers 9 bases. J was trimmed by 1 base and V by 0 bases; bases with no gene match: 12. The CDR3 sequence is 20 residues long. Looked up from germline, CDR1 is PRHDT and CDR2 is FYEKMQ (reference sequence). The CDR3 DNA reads TGTGCCAGCAGCTTAGGGCCCGGGACAGGGAGTCCTCTGAACACCGGGGAGCTGTTTTTT. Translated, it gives CASSLGPGTGSPLNTGELFF.

CDR3 sequence reads: CASSRDYNSPLHF. The CDR3 region has the DNA TGTGCCAGCAGCAGGGACTATAATTCACCCCTCCACTTT. The chain links TRBV9 to TRBJ1-6; D gene ambiguous. The CDR3 consists of 13 residues. V lost 4 bases to trimming and J lost 3 bases, with 5 bases between them. Germline V gives CDR1 SGDLS, CDR2 YYNGEE.

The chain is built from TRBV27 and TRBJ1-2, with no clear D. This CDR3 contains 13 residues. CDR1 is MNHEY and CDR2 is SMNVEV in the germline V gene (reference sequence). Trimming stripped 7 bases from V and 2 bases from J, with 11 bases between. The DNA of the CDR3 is TGTGCCAGCACTTCCCCCGGAAACTATGGCTACACCTTC. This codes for CASTSPGNYGYTF.

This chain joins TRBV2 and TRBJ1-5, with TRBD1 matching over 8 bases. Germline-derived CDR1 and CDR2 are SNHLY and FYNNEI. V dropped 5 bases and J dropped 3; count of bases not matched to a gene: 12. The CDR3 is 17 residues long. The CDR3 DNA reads TGTGCCAGCAGTAAGATGGACAGGGCGCAAATCAATCAGCCCCAGCATTTT. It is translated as CASSKMDRAQINQPQHF. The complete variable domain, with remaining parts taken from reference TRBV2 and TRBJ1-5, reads EPEVTQTPSHQVTQMGQEVILRCVPISNHLYFYWYRQILGQKVEFLVSFYNNEISEKSEIFDDQFSVERPDGSNFTLKIRSTKLEDSAMYFCASSKMDRAQINQPQHFGDGTRLSIL.

CDR3 DNA sequence: TGTGCCAGTAGTATTTCGCCGTGGGACAGGGGGCCCTACTATGGCTACACCTTC. It translates to CASSISPWDRGPYYGYTF. The V gene is TRBV19, the J gene TRBJ1-2; 12 bases fit TRBD1. J gave up 3 bases and V 3 bases, and 11 bases lay outside the gene matches. Germline loops: CDR1 LNHDA, CDR2 SQIVND (reference sequence). The CDR3 totals 18 residues.

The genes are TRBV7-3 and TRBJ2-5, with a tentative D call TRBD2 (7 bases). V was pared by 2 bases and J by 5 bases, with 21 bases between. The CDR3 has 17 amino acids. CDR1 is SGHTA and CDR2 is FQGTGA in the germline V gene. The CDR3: CASSLGPASSGQETQYF. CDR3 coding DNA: TGTGCCAGCAGCTTAGGCCCCGCATCTAGCGGACAGGAGACCCAGTACTTC.

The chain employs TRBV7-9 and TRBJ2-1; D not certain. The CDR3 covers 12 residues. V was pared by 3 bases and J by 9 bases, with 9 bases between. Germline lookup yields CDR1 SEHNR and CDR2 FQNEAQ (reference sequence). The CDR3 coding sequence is TGTGCCAGCAGCTTTGGCGAGCTTGAGCAGTTCTTC. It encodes CASSFGELEQFF. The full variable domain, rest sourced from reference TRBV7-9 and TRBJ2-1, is DTGVSQNPRHKITKRGQNVTFRCDPISEHNRLYWYRQTLGQGPEFLTYFQNEAQLEKSRLLSDRFSAERPKGSFSTLEIQRTEQGDSAMYLCASSFGELEQFFGPGTRLTVL.

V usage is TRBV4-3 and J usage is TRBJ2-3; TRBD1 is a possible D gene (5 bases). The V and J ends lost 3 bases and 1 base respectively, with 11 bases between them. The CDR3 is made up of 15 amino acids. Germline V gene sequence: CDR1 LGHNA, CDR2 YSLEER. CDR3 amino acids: CASSQGPRGTDTQYF. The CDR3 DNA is TGCGCCAGCAGCCAGGGCCCCAGGGGCACAGATACGCAGTATTTT.

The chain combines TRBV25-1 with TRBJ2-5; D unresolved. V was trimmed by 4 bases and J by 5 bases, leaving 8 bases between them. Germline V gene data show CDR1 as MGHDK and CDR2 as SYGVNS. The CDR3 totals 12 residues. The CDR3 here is CASSVQGETQYF. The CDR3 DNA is TGTGCCAGCAGTGTACAAGGGGAGACCCAGTACTTC.

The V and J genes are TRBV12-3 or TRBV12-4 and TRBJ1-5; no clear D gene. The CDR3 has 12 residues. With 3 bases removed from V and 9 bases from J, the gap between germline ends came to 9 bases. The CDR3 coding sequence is TGTGCCAGCAGTTTTTTTCGGGGGCCCCAGCATTTT. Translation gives CASSFFRGPQHF.

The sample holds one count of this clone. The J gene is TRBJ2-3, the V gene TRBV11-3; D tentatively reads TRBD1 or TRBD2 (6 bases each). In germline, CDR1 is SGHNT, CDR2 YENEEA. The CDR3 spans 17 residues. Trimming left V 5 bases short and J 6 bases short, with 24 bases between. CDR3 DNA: TGTGCCAGCAGCCCGGCCCGCCGGGGGCAACAGTCGGATACGCAGTATTTT. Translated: CASSPARRGQQSDTQYF. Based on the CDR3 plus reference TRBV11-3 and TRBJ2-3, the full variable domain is EAGVVQSPRYKIIEKKQPVAFWCNPISGHNTLYWYLQNLGQGPELLIRYENEEAVDDSQLPKDRFSAERLKGVDSTLKIQPAELGDSAVYLCASSPARRGQQSDTQYFGPGTRLTVL.

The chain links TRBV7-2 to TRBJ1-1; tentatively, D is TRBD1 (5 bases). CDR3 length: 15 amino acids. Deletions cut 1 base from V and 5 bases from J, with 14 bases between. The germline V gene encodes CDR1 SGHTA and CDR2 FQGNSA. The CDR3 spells CASSLDRSGWTEAFF. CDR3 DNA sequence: TGTGCCAGCAGCTTAGACAGGTCAGGGTGGACTGAAGCTTTCTTT. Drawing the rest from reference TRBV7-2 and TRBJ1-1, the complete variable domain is GAGVSQSPSNKVTEKGKDVELRCDPISGHTALYWYRQSLGQGLEFLIYFQGNSAPDKSGLPSDRFSAERTGGSVSTLTIQRTQQEDSAVYLCASSLDRSGWTEAFFGQGTRLTVV.

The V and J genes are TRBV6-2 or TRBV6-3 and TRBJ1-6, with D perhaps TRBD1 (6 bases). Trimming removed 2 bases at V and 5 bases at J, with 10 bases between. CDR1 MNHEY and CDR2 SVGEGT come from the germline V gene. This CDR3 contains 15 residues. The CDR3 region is CASSYGTPNNSPLHF. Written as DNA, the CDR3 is TGTGCCAGCAGTTACGGGACACCCAATAATTCACCCCTCCACTTT.

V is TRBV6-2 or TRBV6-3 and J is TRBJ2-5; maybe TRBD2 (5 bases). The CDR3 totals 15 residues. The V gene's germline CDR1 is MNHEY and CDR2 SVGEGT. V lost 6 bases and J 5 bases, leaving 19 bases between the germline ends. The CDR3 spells CASSPGRASSETQYF. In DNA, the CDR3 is TGTGCCAGCAGCCCCGGGCGGGCTAGCTCGGAGACCCAGTACTTC.

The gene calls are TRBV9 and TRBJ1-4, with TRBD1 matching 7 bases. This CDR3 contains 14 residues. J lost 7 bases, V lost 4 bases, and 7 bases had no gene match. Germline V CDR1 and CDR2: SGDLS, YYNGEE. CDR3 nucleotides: TGTGCCAGCAGCTTAGGACAGGAAGGTGAAAAACTGTTTTTT. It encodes CASSLGQEGEKLFF.

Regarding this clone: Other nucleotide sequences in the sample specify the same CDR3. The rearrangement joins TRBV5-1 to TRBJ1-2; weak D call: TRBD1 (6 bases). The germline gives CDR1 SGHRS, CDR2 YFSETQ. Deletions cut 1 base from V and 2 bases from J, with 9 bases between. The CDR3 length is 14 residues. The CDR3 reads CASSLSQGNYGYTF. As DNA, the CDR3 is TGCGCCAGCAGCTTGAGTCAGGGGAACTATGGCTACACCTTC. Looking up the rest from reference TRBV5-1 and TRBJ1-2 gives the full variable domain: KAGVTQTPRYLIKTRGQQVTLSCSPISGHRSVSWYQQTPGQGLQFLFEYFSETQRNKGNFPGRFSGRQFSNSRSEMNVSTLELGDSALYLCASSLSQGNYGYTFGSGTRLTVV.

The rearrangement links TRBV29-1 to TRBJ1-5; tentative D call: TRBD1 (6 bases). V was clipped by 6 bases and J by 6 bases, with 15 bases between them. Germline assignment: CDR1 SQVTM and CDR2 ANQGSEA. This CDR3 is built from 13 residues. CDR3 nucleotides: TGCAGCGTCTCCGGACAGAGGGGTCAGCCCCAGCATTTT. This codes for CSVSGQRGQPQHF.